These T cell receptor beta chains were read from a single sample in a study of blood T cell repertoires in COVID-19. Method: immunoSEQ multiplex PCR; TCRdb's copy keeps in-frame clones and lacks some. The sample holds 150,000 to 200,000 clones, around 84% seen once. Specimen: peripheral blood. The receptors shown here come from a human donor with acute or convalescent COVID-19. The donor label of this sample is uncertain. Both conserved end residues are part of each CDR3. A D gene is named only where the DNA matches it firmly. Size values are once, few and many counts, or a class for expanded clones, and some rows have none.

clone_size: -
j_call: TRBJ2-7
v_call: TRBV6-6
d_call: TRBD1
cdr3_nt: TGTGCCAGCAGGGACAGGGTAGGGTCGGGCGAGCAGTACTTC
cdr3_aa: CASRDRVGSGEQYF

clone_size: -
j_call: TRBJ2-3
v_call: TRBV10-2
d_call: TRBD2
cdr3_nt: TGCGCCAGCAGTGGGCCGTGGGGGCGGGGGGGCCTTGAGGGCACAGATACGCAGTATTTT
cdr3_aa: CASSGPWGRGGLEGTDTQYF

clone_size: -
j_call: TRBJ1-1
v_call: TRBV7-6
d_call: -
cdr3_nt: TGTGCCAGCAGCTTCGGGGGGGCGGGGAACACTGAAGCTTTCTTT
cdr3_aa: CASSFGGAGNTEAFF

clone_size: -
j_call: TRBJ2-7
v_call: TRBV27
d_call: -
cdr3_nt: TGTGCCAGCAGTTTTAGGCAGACTAAAGGTGCGAAGCAGTACTTC
cdr3_aa: CASSFRQTKGAKQYF

clone_size: many
j_call: TRBJ1-2
v_call: TRBV6-4
d_call: TRBD1
cdr3_nt: TGTGCCAGCAGTTACGATGGGACAGGAGGGAGAGGCTACACCTTC
cdr3_aa: CASSYDGTGGRGYTF

clone_size: few
j_call: TRBJ1-4
v_call: TRBV15
d_call: TRBD1
cdr3_nt: TGTGCCACCAGCAGGGGGTGGACAGGGACAAATGAAAAACTGTTTTTT
cdr3_aa: CATSRGWTGTNEKLFF

clone_size: -
j_call: TRBJ2-5
v_call: TRBV7-9
d_call: TRBD2
cdr3_nt: TGTGCCAGCAGGGCACTAGCGGTAGAGACCCAGTACTTC
cdr3_aa: CASRALAVETQYF

clone_size: few
j_call: TRBJ2-2
v_call: TRBV7-6
d_call: -
cdr3_nt: TGTGCCAGCAGCTGGTCGGCAGGTTTCGTTAAGGCGAACACCGGGGAGCTGTTTTTT
cdr3_aa: CASSWSAGFVKANTGELFF

clone_size: once
j_call: TRBJ2-1
v_call: TRBV6-1
d_call: TRBD1
cdr3_nt: TGTGCCAGCAGTGTCCGGGACAGGGTGGAAAGGTCGGTGCAGTTCTTC
cdr3_aa: CASSVRDRVERSVQFF

clone_size: -
j_call: TRBJ1-1
v_call: TRBV6-6
d_call: -
cdr3_nt: TGTGCCAGCAGTTACTCACAGAACACTGAAGCTTTCTTT
cdr3_aa: CASSYSQNTEAFF

clone_size: -
j_call: TRBJ1-3
v_call: TRBV28
d_call: -
cdr3_nt: TGTGCCAGCAGTTTGCCAGATGGAAACACCATATATTTT
cdr3_aa: CASSLPDGNTIYF

clone_size: -
j_call: TRBJ1-2
v_call: TRBV18
d_call: -
cdr3_nt: TGTGCCAGCTCACCGGCAGACTCATATGGCTACACCTTC
cdr3_aa: CASSPADSYGYTF

clone_size: -
j_call: TRBJ2-7
v_call: TRBV2
d_call: -
cdr3_nt: TGTGCCAGCTTACAGGGCTACGAGCAGTACTTC
cdr3_aa: CASLQGYEQYF

clone_size: -
j_call: TRBJ2-7
v_call: TRBV6-1
d_call: -
cdr3_nt: TGTGCCAGCAGTGACCAAGGGGCAGTCGCCTACGAGCAGTACTTC
cdr3_aa: CASSDQGAVAYEQYF